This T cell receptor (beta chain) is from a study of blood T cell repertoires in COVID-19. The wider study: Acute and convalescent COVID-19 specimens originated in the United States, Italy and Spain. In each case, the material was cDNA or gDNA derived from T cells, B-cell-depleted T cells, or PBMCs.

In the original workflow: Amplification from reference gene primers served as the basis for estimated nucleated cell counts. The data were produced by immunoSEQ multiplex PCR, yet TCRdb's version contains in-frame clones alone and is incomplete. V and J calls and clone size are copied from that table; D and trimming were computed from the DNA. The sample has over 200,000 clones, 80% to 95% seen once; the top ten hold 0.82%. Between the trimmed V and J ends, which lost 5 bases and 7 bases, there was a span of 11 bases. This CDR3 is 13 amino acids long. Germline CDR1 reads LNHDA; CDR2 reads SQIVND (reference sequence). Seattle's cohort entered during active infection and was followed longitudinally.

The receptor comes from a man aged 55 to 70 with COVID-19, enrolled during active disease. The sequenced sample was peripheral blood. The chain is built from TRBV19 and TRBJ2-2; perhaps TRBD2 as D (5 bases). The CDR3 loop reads CASSPGIHGELFF. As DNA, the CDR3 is TGTGCCAGTAGTCCCGGGATTCACGGGGAGCTGTTTTTT.